The 12 T cell receptor beta chains in this list originate from one sample, sequenced in a study of breast tumors, draining lymph nodes, adjacent tissues. One entry per CDR3 protein results from TCRdb running MiXCR on the multiplex PCR reads. The table shows around 130,000 distinct CDR3 sequences, with approximately 22% occurring only once. The lymph nodes were axillary draining lymph nodes from breast cancer patients. Sequencing input: axillary lymph node tissue. The source of these receptors is a female donor with breast cancer. Some clones in this sample may be carry-over from other donors' samples.

This clonotype came up many times. The rearrangement joins TRBV27 to TRBJ2-7; TRBD1 is a possible D gene (6 bases). Germline assignment: CDR1 MNHEY and CDR2 SMNVEV (reference sequence). Trimming shortened V by 0 bases and J by 3 bases, and 12 bases separated the two germline ends. The CDR3 loop spans 15 amino acids. As DNA, the CDR3 is TGTGCCAGCAGTTTATCGGGGACAACCTACTACGAGCAGTACTTC. Its translation is CASSLSGTTYYEQYF.

This clonotype was found many times. The genes are TRBV5-1 and TRBJ2-1; D not resolved. The germline V and J ends were trimmed by 2 bases and 8 bases, with 8 bases remaining between them. Germline lookup yields CDR1 SGHRS and CDR2 YFSETQ. This CDR3 has 12 residues. DNA for the CDR3: TGCGCCAGCAGCTTATTATTCGATGAGCAGTTCTTC. The encoded protein is CASSLLFDEQFF. The full variable domain, completed using reference TRBV5-1 and TRBJ2-1, is KAGVTQTPRYLIKTRGQQVTLSCSPISGHRSVSWYQQTPGQGLQFLFEYFSETQRNKGNFPGRFSGRQFSNSRSEMNVSTLELGDSALYLCASSLLFDEQFFGPGTRLTVL.

There are many counts of this clonotype. This rearrangement joins TRBV7-3 to TRBJ2-5, with a tentative D call TRBD1 (6 bases). V gave up 0 bases and J gave up 3 bases, with 8 bases separating them. There are 14 residues in the CDR3. Germline lookup yields CDR1 SGHTA and CDR2 FQGTGA. CDR3 sequence: CASSLTAGEETQYF. CDR3 DNA sequence: TGTGCCAGCAGCTTAACGGCAGGGGAAGAGACCCAGTACTTC.

This clonotype was detected ten times or more. The V gene is TRBV12-3 or TRBV12-4, the J gene TRBJ2-5; tentatively, D is TRBD2 (5 bases). The CDR3 consists of 14 residues. Trimming left V 6 bases short and J 5 bases short, with 16 bases between. The CDR3: CASSPSGPVETQYF. The CDR3 nucleotides are TGTGCCAGCAGCCCCAGCGGACCAGTGGAGACCCAGTACTTC.

This clonotype was seen repeatedly, ten times or more. V usage is TRBV7-8 and J usage is TRBJ2-5, with TRBD2 identical over 9 bases. Germline-derived CDR1 and CDR2 are SGHVS and FQNEAQ. Unmatched junction bases numbered 9, after V lost 0 bases and J lost 4 bases. The CDR3 is made up of 17 amino acids. DNA of the CDR3: TGTGCCAGCAGCTTAGCGGCGGCGGGAGGGCCGGCAGAGACCCAGTACTTC. This codes for CASSLAAAGGPAETQYF. Filled out from reference TRBV7-8 and TRBJ2-5, the complete variable domain reads GAGVSQSPRYKVAKRGQDVALRCDPISGHVSLFWYQQALGQGPEFLTYFQNEAQLDKSGLPSDRFFAERPEGSVSTLKIQRTQQEDSAVYLCASSLAAAGGPAETQYFGPGTRLLVL.

This clonotype was seen a handful of times. The chain has TRBV11-2 and TRBJ1-4, with D perhaps TRBD1 (6 bases). The CDR3 spans 17 residues. V was pared by 2 bases and J by 1 base, with 14 bases between. Germline lookup yields CDR1 SGHAT and CDR2 FQNNGV. The CDR3 region has the DNA TGTGCCAGCAGCTTAAGCCGGGGGCAGGGAACTAATGAAAAACTGTTTTTT. As protein: CASSLSRGQGTNEKLFF.

This clonotype has a count of ten or more. This chain joins TRBV27 and TRBJ2-7; D is possibly TRBD1 or TRBD2 (5 bases each). CDR1 and CDR2 (germline): MNHEY, SMNVEV (reference sequence). V was clipped by 0 bases and J by 5 bases, with 14 bases between them. The CDR3 has 15 residues. For the CDR3, the DNA is TGTGCCAGCAGTTTATCCCATGGGGGTTCCGACGAGCAGTACTTC. This encodes CASSLSHGGSDEQYF.

There are many counts of this clonotype. This chain links TRBV6-1 with TRBJ2-1; D gene unclear. Per the germline V gene, CDR1 is MNHNS and CDR2 is SASEGT. Trimming removed 5 bases at V and 8 bases at J, with 13 bases between. The CDR3 has 13 residues. This CDR3 reads CASSLRPAYEQFF. CDR3 sequence (DNA): TGTGCCAGCAGTTTGCGGCCCGCATATGAGCAGTTCTTC.

As regards this clonotype: This could be a read error, since a much larger clone is one nucleotide away. The rearrangement joins TRBV20-1 to TRBJ1-5; 7 bases match TRBD1. Germline loops: CDR1 DFQATT, CDR2 SNEGSKA (reference sequence). The CDR3 length is 16 residues. The CDR3, as DNA: TGCAGTGCTAGAGATTTCCACAGGGGTTGGAATCGGCCCCAGCATTTT. Protein sequence: CSARDFHRGWNRPQHF.

This clonotype has at least ten counts. The V and J genes are TRBV5-1 and TRBJ2-7, with 8 bases identical to TRBD2. CDR1 SGHRS and CDR2 YFSETQ come from the germline V gene. The CDR3 has 15 amino acids. Unmatched junction bases numbered 8, after V lost 2 bases and J lost 4 bases. CDR3: CASSFASGSVYEQYF. The CDR3, as DNA: TGCGCCAGCAGCTTCGCTAGCGGGTCTGTTTACGAGCAGTACTTC.

The genes are TRBV18 and TRBJ2-2, with D perhaps matching TRBD1 (6 bases). The ends were cut back, 5 bases at V and 3 bases at J, with 16 bases in the middle. This CDR3 comprises 16 residues. CDR1 and CDR2 from the germline V gene are KGHSH and LQKENI. In DNA, the CDR3 is TGTGCCAGCTCAAAGCTGTCTACAGGGTACACCGGGGAGCTGTTTTTT. This codes for CASSKLSTGYTGELFF.

This clonotype was seen repeatedly, ten times or more. This rearrangement joins TRBV5-1 to TRBJ1-6; 9 bases are shared with TRBD1. With V trimmed by 1 base and J by 10 bases, 9 bases remained unmatched. There are 16 residues in the CDR3. Germline V lookup: CDR1 SGHRS, CDR2 YFSETQ. CDR3 residues: CASSLSATGGRSPLHF. For the CDR3, the DNA is TGCGCCAGCAGCTTGAGCGCTACAGGGGGCCGGTCACCCCTCCACTTT.